This record concerns one T cell receptor (beta chain) sequence. The sample belongs to a study of T cell changes during pregnancy in multiple sclerosis. Sequencing used immunoSEQ multiplex PCR; TCRdb keeps in-frame clones, though not all of them. Among 35,000 to 50,000 clones, less than 90% were seen once, and the ten largest hold around 0.6%. This sample comprised CD4+ T cells from peripheral blood mononuclear cells, obtained before pregnancy. The sequence was collected from a female donor with multiple sclerosis, enrolled in a pregnancy study.

CDR3: CATSRDPSGDTEAFF. The CDR3 DNA sequence: TGTGCCACCAGCAGAGATCCATCCGGAGACACTGAAGCTTTCTTT. The chain recombines TRBV15 with TRBJ1-1; D is unclear. The V end lost 0 bases, the J end lost 3 bases, and 11 bases lay between the germline ends. This CDR3 is 15 amino acids long. Germline CDR1 reads LNHNV; CDR2 reads YYDKDF (reference sequence).